Each of the 3 T cell receptor beta chains below was sequenced from the same sample in a study of CD4 T cells in relation to SARS-CoV-2 and coronaviruses. These receptors' antigens are unknown. Before the COVID-19 pandemic, during about 2011-2019, CD4+ T cells were taken from unexposed donors. After 10 to 11 days of culture, CD4+ T cells were isolated. Here immunoSEQ multiplex PCR was the method, and the copy in TCRdb shows in-frame clones only, minus some. Found here are approximately 24,000 clones, around four fifths of them singletons; the top ten hold 9.5% to 15%. Sequencing was performed on CD4+ T cells from PBMCs, cultured in vitro. These receptors all stem from a human donor in good health.

The rearrangement joins TRBV10-3 to TRBJ1-1; TRBD1 matches 9 bases. With 6 bases clipped from V and 5 bases from J, the junction kept 7 bases outside the gene matches. Germline lookup yields CDR1 ENHRY and CDR2 SYGVKD. The CDR3 loop spans 14 amino acids. CDR3: CAIRKQGAETEAFF. In DNA, the CDR3 is TGTGCCATCAGAAAACAGGGGGCCGAGACTGAAGCTTTCTTT.

Regarding this clone: One junction end does not reproduce the germline sequence, and a read error may be involved. The chain recombines TRBV6-1 with TRBJ2-7; TRBD2 aligns across 7 bases. The CDR3 is made up of 14 amino acids. Germline loops: CDR1 MNHNS, CDR2 SASEGT. This CDR3 reads CASSEGGLDTEQYF. The CDR3 DNA reads TGTGCCAGCAGCGAAGGTGGACTAGATACCGAGCAGTACTTC.

This clone was observed a handful of times. The rearrangement joins TRBV6-1 to TRBJ2-5; 12 positions agree with TRBD2. The J segment lost 5 bases and the V segment lost 2 bases, leaving 6 bases of the junction unmatched. The CDR3 is 16 amino acids. Per germline, CDR1 MNHNS and CDR2 SASEGT. The CDR3 protein is CASSESTSGSGETQYF. Written as DNA, the CDR3 is TGTGCCAGCAGTGAATCGACTAGCGGGAGTGGTGAGACCCAGTACTTC.